What follows describes a single T cell receptor (beta chain). No antigen is known for it. A single record per CDR3 protein comes from TCRdb applying MiXCR to the 5' RACE reads. This sample yields approximately 100,000 distinct CDR3 sequences, of which over 10% are seen a single time; 27% belongs to the top ten. J lost 2 bases, V lost 5 bases, and 10 bases had no gene match. Looked up from germline, CDR1 is SEHNR and CDR2 is FQNEAQ (reference sequence). CDR3 length: 16 residues. The data originate from a study of T-cell memory formation after mild COVID-19. About the research overall: The study found TCR clusters largely donor specific.

The study, taken as a whole, reports: Some SARS-CoV-2-responding clones were already detected in memory before infection. Contracting clones localized mainly to CM and EM when CD4+ and mainly to EMRA when CD8+.

The sample taken for sequencing was PBMCs or a T cell subset sorted from them (not recorded which). V gene TRBV7-9 combines with J gene TRBJ2-3; TRBD2 agrees at 7 bases. The clonotype was recovered from an adult woman who had mild COVID-19 (a few samples of this study predate the infection). Cell type and time point are not known. The CDR3 region is CASSQWRETATDTQYF. In DNA, the CDR3 is TGTGCCAGCAGCCAATGGCGGGAGACCGCCACAGATACGCAGTATTTT. Drawing the rest from reference TRBV7-9 and TRBJ2-3, the complete variable domain is DTGVSQNPRHKITKRGQNVTFRCDPISEHNRLYWYRQTLGQGPEFLTYFQNEAQLEKSRLLSDRFSAERPKGSFSTLEIQRTEQGDSAMYLCASSQWRETATDTQYFGPGTRLTVL.